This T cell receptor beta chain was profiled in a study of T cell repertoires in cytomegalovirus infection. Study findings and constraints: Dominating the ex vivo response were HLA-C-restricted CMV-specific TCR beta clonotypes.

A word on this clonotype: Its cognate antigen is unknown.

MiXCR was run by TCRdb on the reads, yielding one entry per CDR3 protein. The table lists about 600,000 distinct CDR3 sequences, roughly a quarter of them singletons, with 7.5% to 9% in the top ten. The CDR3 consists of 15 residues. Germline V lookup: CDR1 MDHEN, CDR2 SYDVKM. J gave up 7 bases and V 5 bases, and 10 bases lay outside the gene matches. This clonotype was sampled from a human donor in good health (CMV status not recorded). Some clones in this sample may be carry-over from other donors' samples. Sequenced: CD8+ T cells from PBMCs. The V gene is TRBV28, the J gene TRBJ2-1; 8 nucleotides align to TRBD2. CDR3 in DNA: TGTGCCAGCAGTCCACTAACGGGGGGGCCTAATGAGCAGTTCTTC. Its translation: CASSPLTGGPNEQFF.